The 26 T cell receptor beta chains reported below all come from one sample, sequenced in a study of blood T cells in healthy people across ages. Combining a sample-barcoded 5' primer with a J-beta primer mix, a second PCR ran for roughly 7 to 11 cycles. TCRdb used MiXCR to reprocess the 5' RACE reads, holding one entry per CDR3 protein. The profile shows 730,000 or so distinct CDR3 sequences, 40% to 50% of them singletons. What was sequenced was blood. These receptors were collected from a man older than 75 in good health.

CDR3 residues: CSALDRVSSYEQYF. The CDR3 bases are TGCAGTGCCCTCGACAGGGTTAGCTCCTACGAGCAGTACTTC. The chain carries TRBV20-1 and TRBJ2-7; TRBD1 matches 7 bases. This CDR3 is 14 amino acids long. Losses at the gene ends were 6 bases for V and 0 bases for J; bases not matched to a gene: 8. CDR1 and CDR2 (germline): DFQATT, SNEGSKA (reference sequence).

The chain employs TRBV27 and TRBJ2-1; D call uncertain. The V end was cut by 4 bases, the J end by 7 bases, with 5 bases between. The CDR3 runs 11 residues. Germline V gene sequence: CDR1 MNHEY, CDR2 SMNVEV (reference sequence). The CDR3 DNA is TGTGCCAGCAGTTCCAAGAATGAGCAGTTCTTC. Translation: CASSSKNEQFF.

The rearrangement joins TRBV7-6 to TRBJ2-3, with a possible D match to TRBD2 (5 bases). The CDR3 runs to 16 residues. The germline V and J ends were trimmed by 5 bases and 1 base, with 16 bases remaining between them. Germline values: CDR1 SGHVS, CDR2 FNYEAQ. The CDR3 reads CASSLLRGTGTDTQYF. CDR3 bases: TGTGCCAGCAGCCTCCTCCGGGGAACGGGCACAGATACGCAGTATTTT.

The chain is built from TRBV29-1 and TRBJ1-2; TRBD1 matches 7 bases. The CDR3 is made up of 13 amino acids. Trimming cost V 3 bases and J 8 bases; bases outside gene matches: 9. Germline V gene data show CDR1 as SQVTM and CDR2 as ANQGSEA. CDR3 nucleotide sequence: TGCAGCGTTGAGAGGGGGCAGGGGGGCGGCTACACCTTC. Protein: CSVERGQGGGYTF.

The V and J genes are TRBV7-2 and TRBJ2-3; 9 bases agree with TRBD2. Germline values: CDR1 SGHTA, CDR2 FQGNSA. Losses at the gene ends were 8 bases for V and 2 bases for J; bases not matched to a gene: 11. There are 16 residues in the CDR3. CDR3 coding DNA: TGTGCCAGCCGATCCTTGCGGGGGGGTTACACAGATACGCAGTATTTT. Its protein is CASRSLRGGYTDTQYF.

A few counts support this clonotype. CDR3 sequence (DNA): TGTGCCAGCAGCCACCAAGCGGGGGGGATAGATACGCAGTATTTT. Protein: CASSHQAGGIDTQYF. This chain links TRBV7-2 with TRBJ2-3; TRBD2 agrees at 10 bases. Germline V gene sequence: CDR1 SGHTA, CDR2 FQGNSA. J was trimmed by 5 bases and V by 5 bases; bases with no gene match: 7. The CDR3 sequence is 15 residues long.

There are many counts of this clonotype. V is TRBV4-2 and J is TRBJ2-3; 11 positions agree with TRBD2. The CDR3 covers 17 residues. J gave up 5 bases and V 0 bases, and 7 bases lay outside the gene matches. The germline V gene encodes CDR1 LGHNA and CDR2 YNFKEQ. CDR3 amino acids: CASSQEIAGGPGDTQYF. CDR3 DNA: TGTGCCAGCAGCCAAGAAATAGCGGGGGGGCCCGGAGATACGCAGTATTTT.

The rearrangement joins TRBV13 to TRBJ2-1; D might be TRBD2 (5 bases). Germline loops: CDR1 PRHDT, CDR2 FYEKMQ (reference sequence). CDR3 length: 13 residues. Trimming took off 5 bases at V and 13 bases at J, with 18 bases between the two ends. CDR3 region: CASSPNRGQTQFF. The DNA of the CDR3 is TGTGCCAGCAGCCCGAATCGGGGTCAAACCCAGTTCTTC.

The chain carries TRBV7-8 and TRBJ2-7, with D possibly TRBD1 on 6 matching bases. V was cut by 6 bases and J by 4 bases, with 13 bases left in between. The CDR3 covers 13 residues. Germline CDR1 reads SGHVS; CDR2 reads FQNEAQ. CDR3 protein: CASSPERGYEQYF. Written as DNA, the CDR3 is TGTGCCAGCAGTCCAGAAAGGGGGTACGAGCAGTACTTC.

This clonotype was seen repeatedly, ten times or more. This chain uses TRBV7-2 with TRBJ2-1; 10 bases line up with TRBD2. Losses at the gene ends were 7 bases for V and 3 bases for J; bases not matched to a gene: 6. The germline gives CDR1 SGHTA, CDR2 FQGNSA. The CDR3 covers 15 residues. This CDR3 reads CASIRLAGNYNEQFF. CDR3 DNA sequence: TGTGCCAGCATTAGACTAGCGGGTAACTACAATGAGCAGTTCTTC.

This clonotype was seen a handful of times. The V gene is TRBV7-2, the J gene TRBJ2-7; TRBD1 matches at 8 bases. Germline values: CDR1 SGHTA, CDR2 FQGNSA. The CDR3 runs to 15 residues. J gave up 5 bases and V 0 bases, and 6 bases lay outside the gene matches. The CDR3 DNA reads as TGTGCCAGCAGCTTAGCGCTGGGGGACAGGCACGAGCAGTACTTC. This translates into CASSLALGDRHEQYF.

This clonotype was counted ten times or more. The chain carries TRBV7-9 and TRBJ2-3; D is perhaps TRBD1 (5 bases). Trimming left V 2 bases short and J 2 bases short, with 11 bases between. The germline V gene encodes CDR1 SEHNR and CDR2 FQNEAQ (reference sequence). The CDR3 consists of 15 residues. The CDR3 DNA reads TGTGCCAGCAGCTTATCCCGACAGCCCACAGATACGCAGTATTTT. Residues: CASSLSRQPTDTQYF.

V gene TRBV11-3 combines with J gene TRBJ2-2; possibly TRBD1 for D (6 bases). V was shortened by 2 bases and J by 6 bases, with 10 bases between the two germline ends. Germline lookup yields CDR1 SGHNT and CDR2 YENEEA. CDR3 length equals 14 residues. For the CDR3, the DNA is TGTGCCAGCAGCTTATCTCCAGGGGCCGGGGAGCTGTTTTTT. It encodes CASSLSPGAGELFF. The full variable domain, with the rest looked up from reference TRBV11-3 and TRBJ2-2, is EAGVVQSPRYKIIEKKQPVAFWCNPISGHNTLYWYLQNLGQGPELLIRYENEEAVDDSQLPKDRFSAERLKGVDSTLKIQPAELGDSAVYLCASSLSPGAGELFFGEGSRLTVL.

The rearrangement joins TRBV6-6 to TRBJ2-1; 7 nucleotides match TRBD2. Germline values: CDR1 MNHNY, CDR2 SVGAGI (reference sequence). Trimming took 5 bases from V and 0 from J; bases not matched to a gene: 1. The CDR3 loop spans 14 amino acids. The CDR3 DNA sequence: TGTGCCAGCAGTCTAGCGGCCTCCTACAATGAGCAGTTCTTC. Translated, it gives CASSLAASYNEQFF.

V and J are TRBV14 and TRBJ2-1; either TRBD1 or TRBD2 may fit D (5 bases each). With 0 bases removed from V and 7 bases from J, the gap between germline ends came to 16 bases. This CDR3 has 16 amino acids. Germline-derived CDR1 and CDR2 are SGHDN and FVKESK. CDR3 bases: TGTGCCAGCAGCCAAGATATCGGGGCCCTGGGGAATGAGCAGTTCTTC. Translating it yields CASSQDIGALGNEQFF. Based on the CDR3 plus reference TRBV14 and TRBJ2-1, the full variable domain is EAGVTQFPSHSVIEKGQTVTLRCDPISGHDNLYWYRRVMGKEIKFLLHFVKESKQDESGMPNNRFLAERTGGTYSTLKVQPAELEDSGVYFCASSQDIGALGNEQFFGPGTRLTVL.

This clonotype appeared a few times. The CDR3 here is CASSEKGGPNNEQFF. For the CDR3, the DNA is TGTGCCAGCAGTGAAAAGGGGGGACCAAACAATGAGCAGTTCTTC. The V call is TRBV25-1, the J call TRBJ2-1, with D tentatively TRBD1 or TRBD2 (6 bases each). Trimming stripped 2 bases from V and 5 bases from J, with 13 bases between. The length of the CDR3 is 15 residues. The germline gives CDR1 MGHDK, CDR2 SYGVNS.

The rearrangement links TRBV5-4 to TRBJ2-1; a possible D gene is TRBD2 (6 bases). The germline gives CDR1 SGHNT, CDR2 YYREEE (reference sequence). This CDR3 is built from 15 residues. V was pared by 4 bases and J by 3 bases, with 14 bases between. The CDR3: CASSPRTTIYNEQFF. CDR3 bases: TGTGCCAGCAGCCCCCGGACTACAATCTACAATGAGCAGTTCTTC.

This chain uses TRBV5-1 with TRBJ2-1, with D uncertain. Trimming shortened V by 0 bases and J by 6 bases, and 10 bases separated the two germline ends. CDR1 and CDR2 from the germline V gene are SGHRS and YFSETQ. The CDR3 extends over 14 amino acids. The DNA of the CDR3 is TGCGCCAGCAGCTTGGCACTATCAAGCAATGAGCAGTTCTTC. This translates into CASSLALSSNEQFF.

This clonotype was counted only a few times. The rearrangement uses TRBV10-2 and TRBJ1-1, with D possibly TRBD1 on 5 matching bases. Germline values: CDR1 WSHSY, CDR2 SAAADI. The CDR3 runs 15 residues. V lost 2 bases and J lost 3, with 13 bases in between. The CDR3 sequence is CASSEAAGTYTEAFF. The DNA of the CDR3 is TGCGCCAGCAGTGAGGCGGCAGGGACCTACACTGAAGCTTTCTTT.

CDR3 residues: CASSQTRQGSTDTQYF. CDR3 DNA: TGTGCCAGCAGCCAAACTCGACAGGGAAGCACAGATACGCAGTATTTT. J is TRBJ2-3 and V is TRBV7-2, with 7 bases aligning to TRBD1. Germline-derived CDR1 and CDR2 are SGHTA and FQGNSA. V lost 5 bases and J lost 0; bases outside the gene matches: 8. CDR3 length equals 16 residues.

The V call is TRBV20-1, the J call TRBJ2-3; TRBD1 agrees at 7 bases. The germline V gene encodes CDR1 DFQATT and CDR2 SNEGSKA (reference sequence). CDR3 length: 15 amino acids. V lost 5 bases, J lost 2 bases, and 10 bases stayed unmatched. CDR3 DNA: TGCAGTGCTTCAAAACGGGACAGAGTCACAGATACGCAGTATTTT. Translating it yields CSASKRDRVTDTQYF.

The CDR3 protein is CASSLTTERKTDTQYF. DNA for the CDR3: TGTGCCAGCAGTTTAACGACAGAAAGAAAAACAGATACGCAGTATTTT. The rearrangement joins TRBV27 to TRBJ2-3; weak D call: TRBD1 (5 bases). Germline V gene lookup returns CDR1 MNHEY and CDR2 SMNVEV (reference sequence). The CDR3 is made up of 16 amino acids. Trimming removed 2 bases from V and 3 bases from J, with 15 bases in between.

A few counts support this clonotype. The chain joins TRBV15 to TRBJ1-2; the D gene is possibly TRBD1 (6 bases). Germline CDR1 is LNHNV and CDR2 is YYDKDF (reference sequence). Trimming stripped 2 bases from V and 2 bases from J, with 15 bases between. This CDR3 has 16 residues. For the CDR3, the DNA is TGTGCCACCAGCAGATCCAATGGGGGCCTAAACTATGGCTACACCTTC. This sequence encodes CATSRSNGGLNYGYTF.

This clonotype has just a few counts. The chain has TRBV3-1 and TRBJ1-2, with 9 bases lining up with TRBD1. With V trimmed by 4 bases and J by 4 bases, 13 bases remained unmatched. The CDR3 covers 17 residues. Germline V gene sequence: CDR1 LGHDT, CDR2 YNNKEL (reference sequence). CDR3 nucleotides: TGTGCCAGCAGCCGAGAACACGGACAGGGGAAGGGCTATGGCTACACCTTC. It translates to CASSREHGQGKGYGYTF.

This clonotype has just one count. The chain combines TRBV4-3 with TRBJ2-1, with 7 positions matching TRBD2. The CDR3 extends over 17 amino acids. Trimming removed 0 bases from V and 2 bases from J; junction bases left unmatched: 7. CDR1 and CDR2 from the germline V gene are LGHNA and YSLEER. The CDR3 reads CASSQEWASGTYNEQFF. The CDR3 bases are TGCGCCAGCAGCCAAGAATGGGCGAGCGGGACCTACAATGAGCAGTTCTTC.

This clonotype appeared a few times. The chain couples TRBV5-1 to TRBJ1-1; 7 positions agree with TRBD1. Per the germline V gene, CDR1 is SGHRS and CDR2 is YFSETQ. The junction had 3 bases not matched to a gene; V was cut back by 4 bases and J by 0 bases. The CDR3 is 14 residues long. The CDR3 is CASSGGQVNTEAFF. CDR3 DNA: TGCGCCAGCAGCGGAGGACAGGTGAACACTGAAGCTTTCTTT.